A selection of T cell receptor beta chains follows, all from one sample in a study of blood T cells in healthy people across ages. TCRdb analysed the 5' RACE reads with MiXCR anew, one entry per CDR3 protein. The sample has 800,000 to 1,000,000 distinct CDR3 sequences; around 46% are singletons. Source material: blood. These receptors all come from a man aged 25 to 40 in good health. Both conserved end residues are part of each CDR3.

v_gene | len | CDR3aa
TRBV25-1 | 17 | CASSELGSASGNYEQYF
TRBV2 | 13 | CASIERGQETQYF
TRBV6-2/TRBV6-3 | 13 | CASSYLAGQPQHF
TRBV11-2 | 16 | CASSVGTLSNGETQYF
TRBV7-2 | 13 | CASSLPGVETQYF
TRBV5-6 | 15 | CASSAYGLAEDTQYF
TRBV6-6 | 12 | CATSPGSDTQYF
TRBV29-1 | 12 | CSVGSASYEQYF
TRBV30 | 13 | CAWTTGLSETQYF
TRBV11-3 | 14 | CASSGPTGPTEAFF
TRBV12-3/TRBV12-4 | 14 | CASSWGEASTEAFF
TRBV19 | 13 | CASSWFGNQPQHF
TRBV20-1 | 16 | CSADRDRGRFNEKLFF
TRBV7-2 | 15 | CASSLEAGAGYTQYF
TRBV15 | 14 | CATSRGTENEKLFF
TRBV5-1 | 14 | CASSLVRSDFEQFF
TRBV12-3/TRBV12-4 | 11 | CASSRGRSYTF
TRBV28 | 16 | CASSLGGLAGRGEQFF
TRBV6-4 | 19 | CASSDCHISGGGWSDTQYF
TRBV6-2/TRBV6-3 | 17 | CASSYIAEVLSDNEQFF
TRBV12-3/TRBV12-4 | 16 | CASSGAGALSNQPQHF
TRBV20-1 | 15 | CSASKPRGDSTEAFF
TRBV4-2 | 15 | CASSVSGGGTGELFF
TRBV5-6 | 13 | CASSLAFTYEQYF
TRBV28 | 14 | CASSPSTGSHEQYF
TRBV27 | 14 | CASTPYLGSHEQYF
TRBV11-2 | 16 | CASSSGASRVTDTQYF
TRBV2 | 15 | CASRPQGINSDTQYF
TRBV6-5 | 15 | CASSYWDGFSYEQYF
TRBV12-3/TRBV12-4 | 13 | CASSFGTDQPQHF
TRBV27 | 15 | CASRPGGSNNQPQHF
TRBV9 | 14 | CASSVGLSQETQYF
TRBV20-1 | 13 | CSAVRAVNSPLHF